A single T cell receptor beta chain is shown here with its context. This clone came up a few times. Its specific antigen is unknown. No base qualities exist here, and no much larger clone lies one base off it. This record comes from a study of blood T cell repertoires in COVID-19 (dated by TCRdb to 2019 to 2021). In the study overall: The collaborator samples originated in the United States, Italy and Spain and spanned the acute and convalescent phases of COVID-19. The material from the prospective study consisted of cDNA or gDNA derived from T cells, B-cell-depleted T cells, or PBMCs. The dataset comprised deeply sampled blood TCRbeta repertoires from subjects exposed to, actively infected with, or recovered from COVID-19. The repertoires were made available in a free public database intended to serve as a resource for research on the immune response to SARS-CoV-2. The samples were drawn from two sources: the first 160 participants of the ongoing ImmuneRACE study, and fewer than 1,500 subjects contributed by 6 global collaborators. Sample metadata almost always included a de-identified subject ID, COVID-19 status, age in years and sex. HLA class I and class II types, where available, came from metadata supplied by the sample provider rather than from assay-based typing. The paper's findings and limits, for the study overall: The amount of clinical and demographic metadata varied by source and participant and was provided uncurated.

The germline V gene yields SGHTA for CDR1 and FQGNSA for CDR2. The CDR3 holds 14 amino acids from the cysteine to the phenylalanine. CDR3 DNA is the only sequence kept; it has 42 bases, read in frame from the first base. Unmatched junction bases come to 3, with V trimmed by 6 bases and J by 1 base. Participants in the prospective study were enrolled through a virtual design, were aged roughly 18 to 100 years, and lived in under 25 United States geographic areas. In the prospective study, participants were assigned to cohorts based on the clinical history participants reported in a screening survey and a study questionnaire. Recovered participants in ImmuneRACE Cohort 3 were defined as having two consecutive negative NP/OP PCR tests, clearance from a healthcare professional, or resolution of symptoms. Mobile phlebotomists in the prospective study collected whole blood, serum and a nasopharyngeal or oropharyngeal swab from every participant. Prospective study participants could optionally give additional blood draws and questionnaires over an approximately 2-month period. Before DNA extraction, blood samples from the prospective study were shipped at room temperature or frozen.

TCRbeta CDR3 regions were amplified from genomic DNA by means of the immunoSEQ Assay, a bias-controlled multiplex PCR. The authors' pipeline ran thus. Within the assay, amplification of reference gene primers was used to estimate how many nucleated cells each sample contained. To quantify the absolute abundance of each unique TCRbeta CDR3 rearrangement, sequence reads were collapsed and filtered. For each sample, productive Simpson clonality was calculated as the square root of Simpson's diversity index across productive rearrangements. Drawn from immuneACCESS, this table holds only the in-frame rearrangements with V and J called that TCRdb kept. Clones are partly lost; checked studies trace under half to an unresolved V gene and leave the rest unexplained. The V and J calls and clone size were taken over from that table, and D and trimming were inferred from the DNA. This sample is represented by hundreds of thousands of clones; approximately 90% of them were singletons. The biggest ten clones account for less than 1.2% of the sample.

Sequenced: PBMCs or T cells enriched from blood (not recorded which). The sequence derives from a man aged 18 to 30 who had recovered from COVID-19. The receptor chain draws on TRBV7-2 and TRBJ2-1, with 7 bases in between that match TRBD2. The sequenced DNA is TGTGCCAGCAGAGGGACTAAATCCTACAATGAGCAGTTCTTC. This gives the protein CASRGTKSYNEQFF.